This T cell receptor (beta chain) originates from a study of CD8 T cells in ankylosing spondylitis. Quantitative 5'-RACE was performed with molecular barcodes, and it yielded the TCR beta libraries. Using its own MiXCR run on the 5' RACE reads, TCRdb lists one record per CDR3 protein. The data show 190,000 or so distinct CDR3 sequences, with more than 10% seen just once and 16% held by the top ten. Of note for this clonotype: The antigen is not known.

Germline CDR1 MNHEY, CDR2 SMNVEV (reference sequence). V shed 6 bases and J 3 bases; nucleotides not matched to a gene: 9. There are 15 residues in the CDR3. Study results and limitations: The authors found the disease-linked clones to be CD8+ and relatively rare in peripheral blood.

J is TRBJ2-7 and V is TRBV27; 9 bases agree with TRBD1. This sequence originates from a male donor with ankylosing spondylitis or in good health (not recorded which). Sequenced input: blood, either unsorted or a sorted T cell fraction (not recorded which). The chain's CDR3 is CASSHQGGQGYEQYF. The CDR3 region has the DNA TGTGCCAGCAGCCACCAGGGGGGACAGGGCTACGAGCAGTACTTC.